The present entry profiles one TCR beta chain with its context. Its antigen remains undetermined. Base qualities were left out, and no much larger clone turns up one base away. This entry comes from a study of OX40 agonist ivuxolimab in advanced cancers. About the investigation overall: Ivuxolimab was an agonistic, fully human IgG2 monoclonal antibody directed against OX40 (CD134), a costimulatory receptor. Intravenous ivuxolimab was administered to patients every 2 weeks at six dose levels: 0.01, 0.1, 0.3, 1.5, 3 and 10 mg/kg. Of the 50 to 55 patients in dose escalation, approximately 20 had hepatocellular carcinoma, some 15 had melanoma, 9 had renal cell carcinoma and 9 had head and neck cancer. In the dose-escalation cohort, more than 75% of patients were male, and the mean age was approximately 60 years, with a range of about 23 to 80. Prior anti-PD-1, anti-PD-L1 or anti-CTLA-4 therapy was permitted, and 40% of dose-escalation patients had received checkpoint inhibitors. Partial responses occurred in three dose-escalation patients: two with cutaneous melanoma and one with hepatocellular carcinoma. The point of sequencing TCRbeta in the periphery was to test whether ivuxolimab changed TCR sequence diversity and drove clonal T-cell expansion. The paper covers the monotherapy dose-escalation part of the phase I ivuxolimab trial, which included N ≈ 54 patients. Summary of the overall study and its limitations: At doses of 0.1 to 3.0 mg/kg, clonal expansion of both CD4+ and CD8+ T cells in blood was seen between baseline and week 6. In the 0.1-3.0 mg/kg groups, partial responders were among the patients with the lowest normalized peripheral clonal expansion, particularly in CD8+ T cells. Low levels of normalized T-cell clonal expansion were also seen in some patients who did not respond. The antigen specificity of the peripheral T cells that underwent clonal expansion was not determined. After ivuxolimab, CD8+ T cells had more expanded clones than CD4+ T cells on average.

V gives up 6 bases and J gives up 2 bases, and the segment between their germline ends measures 10 bases. The germline V gene specifies MNHEY as CDR1 and SVGAGI as CDR2. The cysteine opens and the phenylalanine closes a CDR3 of 13 amino acids. Here the CDR3 DNA is all that survives: 39 bases in frame from base 1. To sequence the TCRbeta CDR3 region, genomic DNA was isolated from the sorted cells. The immunoSEQ Assay was used to sequence the TCRbeta CDR3 regions. Entries here come from immuneACCESS through TCRdb and include only in-frame sequences with V and J called. Some clones fail to appear in such tables; in the studies checked, an unresolved V gene covers under half of the shortfall, and the cause of the remainder is unknown. Counted in this sample were 65,000 to 90,000 clones; around 85% of them appeared once. The ten largest clones represent approximately 5.5% of the sample. The trial excluded patients who had a history of autoimmune disease or were on systemic immunosuppression. Peripheral blood for TCR sequencing was collected from all dose cohorts at baseline, on cycle 4 day 1, and on cycle 7 day 1. Samples were obtained from an open-label, multicenter, first-in-human phase I dose-escalation trial of ivuxolimab. The trial enrolled adults with locally advanced or metastatic head and neck squamous cell, hepatocellular, melanoma or renal cell carcinoma. Before TCR sequencing, CD4+ and CD8+ T cells were separately sorted from peripheral blood.

This clonotype originated in an adult with an advanced solid tumor such as melanoma, head and neck, liver or kidney cancer. The chain is made from TRBV6-5 and TRBJ1-1; no D gene is confidently identified. The specimen was CD4+ or CD8+ T cells sorted from blood, collected in a trial of the OX40 agonist ivuxolimab. Read as DNA, the sequence is TGTGCCAGCAGGCTGCAGGTCAACACTGAAGCTTTCTTT. Translated, this is CASRLQVNTEAFF.